These 3 T cell receptor beta chains were all obtained from the same sample, sequenced in a study of CD8+CD57+ T cells in acquired aplastic anemia. Patients sequenced had flow cytometry evidence of CD8+CD57+ cell expansion. Genomic DNA, serving as template, underwent TCR beta VDJ and CDR3 profiling. TCRdb called the reads again in MiXCR, with one record for every CDR3 protein. Of over 150,000 distinct CDR3 sequences detected, roughly 65% appear once; the ten largest clones hold about 39%. Source material: sorted CD4+, CD8+, or CD8+CD57+ T cells (not recorded which) from PBMCs. The source is a human donor with aplastic anemia.

This clonotype was counted many times. The rearrangement uses TRBV12-3 or TRBV12-4 and TRBJ1-1, with 7 bases matching TRBD1. V lost 6 bases, J lost 0 bases, and 4 bases stayed unmatched. The CDR3 totals 14 residues. The CDR3 here is CASSPGTVNTEAFF. In DNA form, the CDR3 reads TGTGCCAGCAGCCCCGGGACAGTGAACACTGAAGCTTTCTTT.

J is TRBJ1-2 and V is TRBV7-2; D not resolved. Between the trimmed V and J ends, which lost 1 base and 4 bases, there was a span of 13 bases. The CDR3 loop spans 15 amino acids. The germline V gene has CDR1 SGHTA and CDR2 FQGNSA. The CDR3 DNA follows: TGTGCCAGCAGCTTAGAAGGCTCCGCCAGCTATGGCTACACCTTC. Translation gives CASSLEGSASYGYTF.

The CDR3 protein is CSARAANRNEQYF. The CDR3 DNA reads TGCAGTGCTAGAGCGGCAAACAGGAACGAGCAGTACTTC. The rearrangement links TRBV20-1 to TRBJ2-7; maybe TRBD1 (5 bases). The germline gives CDR1 DFQATT, CDR2 SNEGSKA (reference sequence). The V end lost 1 base, the J end lost 5 bases, and 12 bases lay between the germline ends. The CDR3 has 13 amino acids.